This entry lists 10 T cell receptor beta chains sequenced from one sample in a study of identical twins (dated by TCRdb to 2015 to 2016). The library came from 5' RACE. Sequencing used an Illumina HiSeq 2000. TCRdb reworked the public reads: Q25 trimming with fastp, MiXCR clone assembly, productive beta chains retained. Entries that share a CDR3 protein sequence are merged under the most common genes and DNA. The sample data list approximately 1.8 million distinct CDR3 sequences, and around 29% of these were observed just once. Of the sample, 0.27% falls within the top ten clones. Source material: cord blood. All receptors come from a newborn girl in good health.

This clonotype was counted only a few times. The chain has TRBV20-1 and TRBJ2-7; D unclear. Germline-derived CDR1 and CDR2 are DFQATT and SNEGSKA (reference sequence). The CDR3 is 12 amino acids. Trimming removed 4 bases from V and 3 bases from J, with 10 bases in between. CDR3 DNA sequence: TGCAGTGCTACCCCGGACCGCTACGAGCAGTACTTC. It codes for CSATPDRYEQYF.

The chain joins TRBV7-2 to TRBJ2-1; 10 bases align to TRBD2. The J call is in doubt because the DNA end fits TRBJ2-7 better. CDR1 SGHTA and CDR2 FQGNSA come from the germline V gene. The CDR3 contains 16 residues. CDR3 bases: TGTGCCAGCAGAAATAGCGGGGGGAGCTCCTACAATGAGCAGTACTTC. Translated: CASRNSGGSSYNEQYF.

This chain links TRBV6-1 with TRBJ1-3; D perhaps matches TRBD1 (5 bases). The V end lost 7 bases, the J end lost 4 bases, and 14 bases lay between the germline ends. The CDR3 contains 14 residues. CDR1 MNHNS and CDR2 SASEGT come from the germline V gene. CDR3 sequence (DNA): TGTGCCAGCACCCGTGGGGGGAACGGAAACACCATATATTTT. Encoded protein: CASTRGGNGNTIYF.

The genes are TRBV28 and TRBJ2-1; 10 bases fit TRBD2. The germline gives CDR1 MDHEN, CDR2 SYDVKM. The V and J ends lost 5 bases and 4 bases, in that order; junction bases with no gene match: 8. This CDR3 has 16 residues. The CDR3 sequence: CASSPRDSGGYNEQFF. In DNA form, the CDR3 reads TGTGCCAGCAGTCCAAGGGATAGCGGGGGGTACAATGAGCAGTTCTTC. The full variable domain, in which reference TRBV28 and TRBJ2-1 provide the parts outside the CDR3, is DVKVTQSSRYLVKRTGEKVFLECVQDMDHENMFWYRQDPGLGLRLIYFSYDVKMKEKGDIPEGYSVSREKKERFSLILESASTNQTSMYLCASSPRDSGGYNEQFFGPGTRLTVL.

This clonotype appeared many times. This chain joins TRBV24-1 and TRBJ2-1; D ambiguous. There are 15 residues in the CDR3. Per the germline V gene, CDR1 is KGHDR and CDR2 is SFDVKD. Trimming took off 9 bases at V and 7 bases at J, with 21 bases between the two ends. The CDR3 protein is CATPFPRKGKNEQFF. The CDR3, as DNA: TGTGCCACCCCTTTTCCTAGAAAAGGCAAAAATGAGCAGTTCTTC.

The V and J genes are TRBV5-8 and TRBJ1-2, with D unresolved. The V gene's germline CDR1 is SGHTS and CDR2 YDEGEE. V was shortened by 4 bases and J by 4 bases, with 14 bases between the two germline ends. The CDR3 contains 14 residues. Here the CDR3 DNA reads TGTGCCAGCAGCCAAGAGACCATGCCCTATGGCTACACCTTC. Amino acids: CASSQETMPYGYTF.

V usage is TRBV7-6 and J usage is TRBJ2-7; D is ambiguous. There are 14 residues in the CDR3. Germline CDR1 is SGHVS and CDR2 is FNYEAQ. V was shortened by 5 bases and J by 3 bases, with 14 bases between the two germline ends. As DNA, the CDR3 is TGTGCCAGCAGCCCCGGGCCGTCGGACTACGAGCAGTACTTC. Translating gives CASSPGPSDYEQYF.

This clonotype was detected only a few times. The chain combines TRBV9 with TRBJ2-1; 8 positions agree with TRBD2. The trim removed 3 bases at V and 3 bases at J, leaving 5 bases unmatched. The germline V gene encodes CDR1 SGDLS and CDR2 YYNGEE. The CDR3 extends over 15 amino acids. CDR3 loop: CASSASGSLYNEQFF. Written as DNA, the CDR3 is TGTGCCAGCAGCGCCAGCGGGAGTCTCTACAATGAGCAGTTCTTC. Variable domain in full (rest from reference TRBV9 and TRBJ2-1): DSGVTQTPKHLITATGQRVTLRCSPRSGDLSVYWYQQSLDQGLQFLIQYYNGEERAKGNILERFSAQQFPDLHSELNLSSLELGDSALYFCASSASGSLYNEQFFGPGTRLTVL.

This clonotype has a handful of counts. The V gene is TRBV10-3, the J gene TRBJ2-5; 7 nucleotides match TRBD2. Germline V gives CDR1 ENHRY, CDR2 SYGVKD. The length of the CDR3 is 15 residues. J gave up 7 bases and V 6 bases, and 14 bases lay outside the gene matches. The CDR3 nucleotides read TGTGCCATCAGCGAATCCGGTCTAGCGGATGGGACCCAGTACTTC. Protein product: CAISESGLADGTQYF.

The chain has TRBV13 and TRBJ2-3; no definite D call. The V and J ends lost 5 bases and 7 bases respectively, with 7 bases between them. Per germline, CDR1 PRHDT and CDR2 FYEKMQ (reference sequence). This CDR3 has 11 residues. The CDR3 region has the DNA TGTGCCAGCAGCGACGTCCATACGCAGTATTTT. This codes for CASSDVHTQYF. The full variable domain, rest sourced from reference TRBV13 and TRBJ2-3, is AAGVIQSPRHLIKEKRETATLKCYPIPRHDTVYWYQQGPGQDPQFLISFYEKMQSDKGSIPDRFSAQQFSDYHSELNMSSLELGDSALYFCASSDVHTQYFGPGTRLTVL.